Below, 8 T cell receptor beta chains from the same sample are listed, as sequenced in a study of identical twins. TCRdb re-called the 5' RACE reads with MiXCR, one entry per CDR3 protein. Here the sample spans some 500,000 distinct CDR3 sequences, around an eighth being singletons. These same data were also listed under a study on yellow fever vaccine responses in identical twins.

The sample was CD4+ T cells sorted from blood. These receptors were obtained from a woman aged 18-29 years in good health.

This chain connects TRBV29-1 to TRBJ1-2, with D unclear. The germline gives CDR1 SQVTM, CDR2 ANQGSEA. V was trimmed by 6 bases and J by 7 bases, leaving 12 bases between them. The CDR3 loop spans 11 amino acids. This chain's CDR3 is CSVVSFFGYTF. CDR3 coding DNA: TGCAGCGTCGTGTCGTTTTTTGGCTACACCTTC.

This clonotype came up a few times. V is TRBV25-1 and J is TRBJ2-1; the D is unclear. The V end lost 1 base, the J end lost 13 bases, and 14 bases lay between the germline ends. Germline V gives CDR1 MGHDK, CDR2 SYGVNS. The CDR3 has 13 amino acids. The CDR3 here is CASSELFHVDQFF. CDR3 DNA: TGTGCCAGCAGTGAATTGTTCCACGTCGACCAGTTCTTC.

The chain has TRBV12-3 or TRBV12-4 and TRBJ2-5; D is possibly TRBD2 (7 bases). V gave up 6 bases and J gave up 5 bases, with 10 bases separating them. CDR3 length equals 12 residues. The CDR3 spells CASRGGGETQYF. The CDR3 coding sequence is TGTGCCAGCAGAGGGGGGGGGGAGACCCAGTACTTC.

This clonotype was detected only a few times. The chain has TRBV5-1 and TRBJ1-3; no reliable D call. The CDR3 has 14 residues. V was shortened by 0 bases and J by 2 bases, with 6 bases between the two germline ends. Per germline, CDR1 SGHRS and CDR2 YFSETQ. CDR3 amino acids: CASSLGGTGNTIYF. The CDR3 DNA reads TGCGCCAGCAGCTTGGGAGGCACTGGAAACACCATATATTTT.

This CDR3 is CASRLTENTGELFF. The CDR3 DNA sequence: TGTGCCAGCAGACTTACAGAGAACACCGGGGAGCTGTTTTTT. The gene calls are TRBV12-3 or TRBV12-4 and TRBJ2-2; D remains unclear. With 6 bases removed from V and 1 base from J, the gap between germline ends came to 9 bases. The CDR3 length is 14 residues.

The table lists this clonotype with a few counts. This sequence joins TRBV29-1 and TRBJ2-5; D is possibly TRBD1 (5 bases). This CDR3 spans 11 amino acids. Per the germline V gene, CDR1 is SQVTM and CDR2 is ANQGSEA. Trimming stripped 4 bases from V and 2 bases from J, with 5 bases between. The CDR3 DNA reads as TGCAGCGTTGGACAGCAAGAGACCCAGTACTTC. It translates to CSVGQQETQYF. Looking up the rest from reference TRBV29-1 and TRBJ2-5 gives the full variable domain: SAVISQKPSRDICQRGTSLTIQCQVDSQVTMMFWYRQQPGQSLTLIATANQGSEATYESGFVIDKFPISRPNLTFSTLTVSNMSPEDSSIYLCSVGQQETQYFGPGTRLLVL.

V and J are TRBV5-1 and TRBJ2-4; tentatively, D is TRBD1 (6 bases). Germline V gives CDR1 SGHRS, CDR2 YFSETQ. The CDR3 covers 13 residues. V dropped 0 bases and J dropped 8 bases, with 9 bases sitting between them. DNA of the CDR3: TGCGCCAGCAGCTTGGGTCAGGGGTACATTCAGTACTTC. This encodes CASSLGQGYIQYF.

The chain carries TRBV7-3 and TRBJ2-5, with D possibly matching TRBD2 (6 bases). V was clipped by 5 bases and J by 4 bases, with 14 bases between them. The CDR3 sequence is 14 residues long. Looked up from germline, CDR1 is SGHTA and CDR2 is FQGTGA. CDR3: CASSRGTSGETQYF. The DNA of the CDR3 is TGTGCCAGCAGCCGCGGGACGTCCGGAGAGACCCAGTACTTC. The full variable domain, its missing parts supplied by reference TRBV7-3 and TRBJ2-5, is GAGVSQTPSNKVTEKGKYVELRCDPISGHTALYWYRQSLGQGPEFLIYFQGTGAADDSGLPNDRFFAVRPEGSVSTLKIQRTERGDSAVYLCASSRGTSGETQYFGPGTRLLVL.